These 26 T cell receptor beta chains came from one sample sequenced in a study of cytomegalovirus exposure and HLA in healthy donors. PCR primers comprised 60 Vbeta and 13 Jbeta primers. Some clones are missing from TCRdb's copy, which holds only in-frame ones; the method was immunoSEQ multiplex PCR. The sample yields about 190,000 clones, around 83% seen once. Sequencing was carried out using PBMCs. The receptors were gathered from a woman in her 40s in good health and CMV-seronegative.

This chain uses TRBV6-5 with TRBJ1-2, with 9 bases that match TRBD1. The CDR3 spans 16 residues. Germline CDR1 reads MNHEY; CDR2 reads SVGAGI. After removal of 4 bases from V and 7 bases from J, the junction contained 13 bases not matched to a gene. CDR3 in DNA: TGTGCCAGCAGTTCTCTAGGGACAGGGTTTTCTCCTGGCTACACCTTC. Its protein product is CASSSLGTGFSPGYTF.

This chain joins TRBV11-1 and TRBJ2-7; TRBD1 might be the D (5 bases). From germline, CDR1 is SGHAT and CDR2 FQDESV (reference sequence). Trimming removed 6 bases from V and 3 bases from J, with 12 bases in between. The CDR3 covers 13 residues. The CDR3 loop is CASRRGAVYEQYF. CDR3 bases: TGTGCCAGCAGAAGGGGCGCAGTCTACGAGCAGTACTTC.

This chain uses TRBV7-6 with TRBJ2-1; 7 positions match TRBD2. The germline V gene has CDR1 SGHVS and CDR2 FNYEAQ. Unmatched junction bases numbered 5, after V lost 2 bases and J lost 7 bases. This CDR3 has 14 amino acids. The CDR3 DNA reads TGTGCCAGCAGCTTACCGTGGGGAGGGAATGAGCAGTTCTTC. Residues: CASSLPWGGNEQFF. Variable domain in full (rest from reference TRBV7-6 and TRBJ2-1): GAGVSQSPRYKVTKRGQDVALRCDPISGHVSLYWYRQALGQGPEFLTYFNYEAQQDKSGLPNDRFSAERPEGSISTLTIQRTEQRDSAMYRCASSLPWGGNEQFFGPGTRLTVL.

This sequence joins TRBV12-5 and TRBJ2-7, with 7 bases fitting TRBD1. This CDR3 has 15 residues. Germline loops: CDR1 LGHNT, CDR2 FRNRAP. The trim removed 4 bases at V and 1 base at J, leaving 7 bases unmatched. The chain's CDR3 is CASGSRNRGSYEQYF. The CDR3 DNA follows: TGTGCTAGTGGTTCAAGGAACAGGGGATCCTACGAGCAGTACTTC.

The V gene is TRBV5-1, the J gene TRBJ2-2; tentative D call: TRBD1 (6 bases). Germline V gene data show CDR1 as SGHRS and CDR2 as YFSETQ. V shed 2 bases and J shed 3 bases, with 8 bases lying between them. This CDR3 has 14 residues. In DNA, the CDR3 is TGCGCCAGCAGCTTAGCAGGGGACACCGGGGAGCTGTTTTTT. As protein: CASSLAGDTGELFF.

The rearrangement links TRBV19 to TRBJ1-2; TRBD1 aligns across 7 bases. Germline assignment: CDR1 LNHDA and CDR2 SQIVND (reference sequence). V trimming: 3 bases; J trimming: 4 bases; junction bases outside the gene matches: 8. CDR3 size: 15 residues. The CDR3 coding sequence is TGTGCCAGTAGTATGGGGGCAGGGGGTACCTATGGCTACACCTTC. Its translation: CASSMGAGGTYGYTF. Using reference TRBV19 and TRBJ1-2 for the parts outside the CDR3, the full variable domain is DGGITQSPKYLFRKEGQNVTLSCEQNLNHDAMYWYRQDPGQGLRLIYYSQIVNDFQKGDIAEGYSVSREKKESFPLTVTSAQKNPTAFYLCASSMGAGGTYGYTFGSGTRLTVV.

DNA of the CDR3: TGTGCCAGCAGTGAATACCCGAAAGACAATGGCTACACCTTC. Its protein is CASSEYPKDNGYTF. This chain links TRBV6-1 with TRBJ1-2; D uncertain. CDR1 is MNHNS and CDR2 is SASEGT in the germline V gene. Deletions cut 2 bases from V and 6 bases from J, with 13 bases between. The CDR3 covers 14 residues.

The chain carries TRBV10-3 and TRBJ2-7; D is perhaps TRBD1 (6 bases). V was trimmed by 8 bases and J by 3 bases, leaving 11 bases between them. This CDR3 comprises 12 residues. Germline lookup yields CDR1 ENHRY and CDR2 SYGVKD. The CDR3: CAIGSGVYEQYF. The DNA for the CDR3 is TGTGCCATCGGTTCAGGGGTCTACGAGCAGTACTTC.

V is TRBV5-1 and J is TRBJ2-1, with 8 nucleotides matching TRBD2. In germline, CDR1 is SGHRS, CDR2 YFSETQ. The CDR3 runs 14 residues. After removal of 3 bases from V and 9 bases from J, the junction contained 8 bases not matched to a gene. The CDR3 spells CASSSGLADGEQFF. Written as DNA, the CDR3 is TGCGCCAGCAGCTCCGGACTAGCAGACGGTGAGCAGTTCTTC.

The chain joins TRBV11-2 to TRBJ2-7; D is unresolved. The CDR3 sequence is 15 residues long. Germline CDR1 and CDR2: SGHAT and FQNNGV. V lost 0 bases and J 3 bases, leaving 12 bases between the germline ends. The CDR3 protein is CASSLEAISSYEQYV. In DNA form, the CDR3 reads TGTGCCAGCAGCTTAGAGGCGATTAGCAGCTACGAGCAGTACGTC.

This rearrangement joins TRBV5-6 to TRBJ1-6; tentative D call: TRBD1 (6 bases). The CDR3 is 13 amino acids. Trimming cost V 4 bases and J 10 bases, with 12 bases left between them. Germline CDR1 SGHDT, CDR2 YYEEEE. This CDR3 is CASSPNRVSPLHF. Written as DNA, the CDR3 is TGTGCCAGCAGCCCGAACAGGGTCTCACCCCTCCACTTT. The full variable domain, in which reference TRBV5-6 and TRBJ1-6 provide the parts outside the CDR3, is DAGVTQSPTHLIKTRGQQVTLRCSPKSGHDTVSWYQQALGQGPQFIFQYYEEEERQRGNFPDRFSGHQFPNYSSELNVNALLLGDSALYLCASSPNRVSPLHFGNGTRLTVT.

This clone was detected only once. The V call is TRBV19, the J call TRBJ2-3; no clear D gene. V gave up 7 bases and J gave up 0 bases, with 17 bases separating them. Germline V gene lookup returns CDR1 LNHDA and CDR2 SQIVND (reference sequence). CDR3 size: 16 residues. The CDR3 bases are TGTGCCAGTACCCCCAAGGTAGCAGCAAGCACAGATACGCAGTATTTT. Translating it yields CASTPKVAASTDTQYF. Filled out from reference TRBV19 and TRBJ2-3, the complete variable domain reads DGGITQSPKYLFRKEGQNVTLSCEQNLNHDAMYWYRQDPGQGLRLIYYSQIVNDFQKGDIAEGYSVSREKKESFPLTVTSAQKNPTAFYLCASTPKVAASTDTQYFGPGTRLTVL.

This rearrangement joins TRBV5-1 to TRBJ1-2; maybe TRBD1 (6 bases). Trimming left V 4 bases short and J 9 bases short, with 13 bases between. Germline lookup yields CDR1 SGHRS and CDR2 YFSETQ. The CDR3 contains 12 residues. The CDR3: CASSLNDRSYTF. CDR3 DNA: TGCGCCAGCAGCCTCAATGACAGGAGCTACACCTTC.

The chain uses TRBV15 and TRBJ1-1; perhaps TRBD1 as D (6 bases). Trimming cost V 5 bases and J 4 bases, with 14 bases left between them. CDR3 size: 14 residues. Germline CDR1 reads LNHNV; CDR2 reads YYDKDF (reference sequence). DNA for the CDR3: TGTGCCACCAGCCCACAGGGAGAGGGCACTGAAGCTTTCTTT. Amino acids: CATSPQGEGTEAFF. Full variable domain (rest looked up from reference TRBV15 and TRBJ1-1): DAMVIQNPRYQVTQFGKPVTLSCSQTLNHNVMYWYQQKSSQAPKLLFHYYDKDFNNEADTPDNFQSRRPNTSFCFLDIRSPGLGDTAMYLCATSPQGEGTEAFFGQGTRLTVV.

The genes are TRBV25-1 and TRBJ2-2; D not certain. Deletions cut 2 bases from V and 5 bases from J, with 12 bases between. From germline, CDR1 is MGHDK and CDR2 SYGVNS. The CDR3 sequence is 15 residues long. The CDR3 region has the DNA TGTGCCAGCAGTGAAGAGAGGATGTGGACCGGGGAGCTGTTTTTT. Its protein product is CASSEERMWTGELFF.

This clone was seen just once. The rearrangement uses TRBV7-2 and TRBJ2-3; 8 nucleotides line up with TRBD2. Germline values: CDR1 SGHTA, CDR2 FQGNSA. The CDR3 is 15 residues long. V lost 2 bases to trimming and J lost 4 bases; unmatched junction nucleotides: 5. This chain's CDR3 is CASSLPSGYSDTQYF. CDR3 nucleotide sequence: TGTGCCAGCAGCTTACCTAGCGGGTACTCAGATACGCAGTATTTT.

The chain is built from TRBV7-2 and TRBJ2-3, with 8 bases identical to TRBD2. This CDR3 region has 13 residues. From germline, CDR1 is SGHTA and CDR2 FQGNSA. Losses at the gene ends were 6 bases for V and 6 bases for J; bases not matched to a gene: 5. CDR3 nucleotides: TGTGCCAGCAGAGCGGGGGTACATGATACGCAGTATTTT. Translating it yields CASRAGVHDTQYF. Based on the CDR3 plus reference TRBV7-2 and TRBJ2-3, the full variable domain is GAGVSQSPSNKVTEKGKDVELRCDPISGHTALYWYRQSLGQGLEFLIYFQGNSAPDKSGLPSDRFSAERTGGSVSTLTIQRTQQEDSAVYLCASRAGVHDTQYFGPGTRLTVL.

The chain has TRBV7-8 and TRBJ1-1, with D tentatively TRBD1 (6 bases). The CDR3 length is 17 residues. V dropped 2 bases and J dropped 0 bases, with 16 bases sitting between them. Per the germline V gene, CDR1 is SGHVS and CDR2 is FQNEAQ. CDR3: CASSLKGTPTLNTEAFF. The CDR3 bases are TGTGCCAGCAGCTTAAAAGGGACACCTACCCTGAACACTGAAGCTTTCTTT.

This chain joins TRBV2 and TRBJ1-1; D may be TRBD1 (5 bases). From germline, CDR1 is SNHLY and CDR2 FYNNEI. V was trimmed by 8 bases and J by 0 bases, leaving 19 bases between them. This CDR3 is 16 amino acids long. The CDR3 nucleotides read TGTGCCAGCGATGGCTCGGGGGATCTCATGAACACTGAAGCTTTCTTT. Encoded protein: CASDGSGDLMNTEAFF.

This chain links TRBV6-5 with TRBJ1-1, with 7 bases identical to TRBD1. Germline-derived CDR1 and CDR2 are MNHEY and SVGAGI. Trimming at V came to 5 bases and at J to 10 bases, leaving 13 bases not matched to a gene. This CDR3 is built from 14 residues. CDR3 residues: CASSPITGVEGAFF. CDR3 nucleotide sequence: TGTGCCAGCAGTCCCATCACAGGGGTGGAGGGAGCTTTCTTT.

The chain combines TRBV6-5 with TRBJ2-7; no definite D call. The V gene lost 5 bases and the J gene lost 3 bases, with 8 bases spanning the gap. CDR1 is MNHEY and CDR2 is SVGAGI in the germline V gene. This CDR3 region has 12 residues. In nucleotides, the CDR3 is TGTGCCAGCAGTGAAGCGATCTACGAGCAGTACTTC. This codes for CASSEAIYEQYF.

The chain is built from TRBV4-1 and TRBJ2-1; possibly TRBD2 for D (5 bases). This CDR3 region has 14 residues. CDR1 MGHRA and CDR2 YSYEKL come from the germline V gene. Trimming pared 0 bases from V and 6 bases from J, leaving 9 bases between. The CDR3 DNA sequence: TGCGCCAGCAGCCAAGACCCCAGCGGCAATGAGCAGTTCTTC. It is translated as CASSQDPSGNEQFF.

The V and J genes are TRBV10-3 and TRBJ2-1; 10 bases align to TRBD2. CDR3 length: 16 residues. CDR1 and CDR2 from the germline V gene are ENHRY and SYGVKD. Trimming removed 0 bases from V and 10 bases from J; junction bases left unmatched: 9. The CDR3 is CAISESVGLAGVEQFF. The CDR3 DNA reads TGTGCCATCAGTGAGTCAGTGGGGCTAGCGGGGGTCGAGCAGTTCTTC.

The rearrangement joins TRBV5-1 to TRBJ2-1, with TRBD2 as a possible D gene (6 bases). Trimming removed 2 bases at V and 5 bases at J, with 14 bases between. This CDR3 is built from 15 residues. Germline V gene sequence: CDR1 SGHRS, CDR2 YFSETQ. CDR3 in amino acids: CASSFRGTVDNEQFF. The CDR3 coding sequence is TGCGCCAGCAGCTTTCGCGGGACTGTTGACAATGAGCAGTTCTTC.

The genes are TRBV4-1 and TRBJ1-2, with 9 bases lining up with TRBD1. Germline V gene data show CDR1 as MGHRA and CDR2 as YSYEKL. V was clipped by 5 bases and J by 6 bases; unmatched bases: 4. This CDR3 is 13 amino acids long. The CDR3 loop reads CASSDGQGNGYTF. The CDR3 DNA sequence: TGCGCCAGCAGCGACGGACAGGGGAATGGCTACACCTTC.

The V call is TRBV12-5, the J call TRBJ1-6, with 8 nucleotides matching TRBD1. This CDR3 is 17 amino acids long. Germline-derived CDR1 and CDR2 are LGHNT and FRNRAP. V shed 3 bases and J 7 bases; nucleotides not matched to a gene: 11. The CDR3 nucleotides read TGTGCTAGTGGTTTCTATGGACAGGGAAATTGGAATTCACCCCTCCACTTT. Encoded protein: CASGFYGQGNWNSPLHF.